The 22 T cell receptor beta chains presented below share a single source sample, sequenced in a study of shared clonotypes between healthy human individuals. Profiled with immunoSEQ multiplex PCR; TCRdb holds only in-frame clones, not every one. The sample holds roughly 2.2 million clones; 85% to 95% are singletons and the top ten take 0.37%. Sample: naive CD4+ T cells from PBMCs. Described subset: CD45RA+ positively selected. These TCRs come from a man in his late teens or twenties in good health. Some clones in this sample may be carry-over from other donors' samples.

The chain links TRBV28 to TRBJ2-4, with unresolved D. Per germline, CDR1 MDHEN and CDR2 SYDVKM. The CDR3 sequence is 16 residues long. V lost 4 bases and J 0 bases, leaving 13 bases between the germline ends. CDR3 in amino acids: CASSSRRKLAKNIQYF. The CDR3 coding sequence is TGTGCCAGCAGTTCTCGCCGGAAACTAGCCAAAAACATTCAGTACTTC.

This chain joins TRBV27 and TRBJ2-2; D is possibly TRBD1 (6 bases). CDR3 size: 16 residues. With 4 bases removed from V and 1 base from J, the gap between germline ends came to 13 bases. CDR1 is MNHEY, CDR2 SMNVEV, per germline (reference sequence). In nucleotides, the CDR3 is TGTGCCAGCAGTTCCCACCCGGGACAGAACACCGGGGAGCTGTTTTTT. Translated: CASSSHPGQNTGELFF.

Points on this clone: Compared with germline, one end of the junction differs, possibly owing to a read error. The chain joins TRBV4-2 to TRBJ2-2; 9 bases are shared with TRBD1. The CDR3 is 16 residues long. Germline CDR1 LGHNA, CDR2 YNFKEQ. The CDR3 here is CASSQDDRGNAGELFF. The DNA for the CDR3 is TGTGCCAGCAGCCAAGACGACAGGGGGAACGCCGGGGAGCTGTTTTTT.

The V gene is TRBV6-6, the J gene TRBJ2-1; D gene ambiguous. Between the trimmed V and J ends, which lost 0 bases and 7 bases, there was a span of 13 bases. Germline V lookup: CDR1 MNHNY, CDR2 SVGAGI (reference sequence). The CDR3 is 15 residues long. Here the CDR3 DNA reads TGTGCCAGCAGTTACTCGAGTGGATTCGGGAATGAGCAGTTCTTC. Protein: CASSYSSGFGNEQFF.

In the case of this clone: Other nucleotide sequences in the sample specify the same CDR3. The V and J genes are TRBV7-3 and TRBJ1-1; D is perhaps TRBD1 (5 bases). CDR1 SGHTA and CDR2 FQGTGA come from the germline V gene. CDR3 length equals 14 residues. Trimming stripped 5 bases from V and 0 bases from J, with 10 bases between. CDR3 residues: CASSPGGMNTEAFF. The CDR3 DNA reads TGTGCCAGCAGCCCCGGGGGGATGAACACTGAAGCTTTCTTT. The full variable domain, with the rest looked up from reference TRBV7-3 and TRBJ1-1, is GAGVSQTPSNKVTEKGKYVELRCDPISGHTALYWYRQSLGQGPEFLIYFQGTGAADDSGLPNDRFFAVRPEGSVSTLKIQRTERGDSAVYLCASSPGGMNTEAFFGQGTRLTVV.

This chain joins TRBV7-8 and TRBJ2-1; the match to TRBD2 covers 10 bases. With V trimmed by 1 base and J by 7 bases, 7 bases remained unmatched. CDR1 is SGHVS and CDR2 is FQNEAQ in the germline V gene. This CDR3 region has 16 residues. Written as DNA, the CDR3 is TGTGCCAGCAGCTTAGAGGGGAGCGGGAGGGTGAATGAGCAGTTCTTC. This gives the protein CASSLEGSGRVNEQFF.

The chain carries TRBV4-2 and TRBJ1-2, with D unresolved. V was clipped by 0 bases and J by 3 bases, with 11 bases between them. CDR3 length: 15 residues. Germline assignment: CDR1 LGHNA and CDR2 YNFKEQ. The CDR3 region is CASSQDPRVDYGYTF. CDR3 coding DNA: TGTGCCAGCAGCCAAGATCCGAGGGTTGACTATGGCTACACCTTC.

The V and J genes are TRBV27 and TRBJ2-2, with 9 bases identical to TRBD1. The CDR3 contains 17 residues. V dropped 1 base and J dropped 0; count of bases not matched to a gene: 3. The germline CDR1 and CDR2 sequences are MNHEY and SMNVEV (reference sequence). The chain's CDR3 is CASSLWRQGANTGELFF. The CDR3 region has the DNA TGTGCCAGCAGTTTATGGAGACAGGGGGCGAACACCGGGGAGCTGTTTTTT.

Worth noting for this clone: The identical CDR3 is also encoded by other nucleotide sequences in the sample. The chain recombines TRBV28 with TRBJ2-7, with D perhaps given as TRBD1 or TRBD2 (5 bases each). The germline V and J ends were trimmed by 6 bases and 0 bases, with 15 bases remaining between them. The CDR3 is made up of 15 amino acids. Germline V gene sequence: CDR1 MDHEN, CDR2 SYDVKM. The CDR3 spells CASRPGTLSSYEQYF. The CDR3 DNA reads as TGTGCCAGCAGACCAGGGACGTTGAGCTCCTACGAGCAGTACTTC. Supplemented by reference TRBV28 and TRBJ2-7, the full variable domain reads DVKVTQSSRYLVKRTGEKVFLECVQDMDHENMFWYRQDPGLGLRLIYFSYDVKMKEKGDIPEGYSVSREKKERFSLILESASTNQTSMYLCASRPGTLSSYEQYFGPGTRLTVT.

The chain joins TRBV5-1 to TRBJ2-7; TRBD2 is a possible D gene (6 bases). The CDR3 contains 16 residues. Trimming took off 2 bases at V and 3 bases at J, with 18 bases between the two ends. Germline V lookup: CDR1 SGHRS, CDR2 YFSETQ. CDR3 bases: TGCGCCAGCAGCTTTGGTAGTCCGGGAGCATACTACGAGCAGTACTTC. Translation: CASSFGSPGAYYEQYF. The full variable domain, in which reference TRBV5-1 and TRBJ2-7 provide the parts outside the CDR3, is KAGVTQTPRYLIKTRGQQVTLSCSPISGHRSVSWYQQTPGQGLQFLFEYFSETQRNKGNFPGRFSGRQFSNSRSEMNVSTLELGDSALYLCASSFGSPGAYYEQYFGPGTRLTVT.

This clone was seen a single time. CDR3 coding DNA: TGTGCCAGCAGCCCGAGCGGGAGAGTCACAGATACGCAGTATTTT. Its protein product is CASSPSGRVTDTQYF. The rearrangement uses TRBV9 and TRBJ2-3, with 8 positions matching TRBD2. V lost 4 bases to trimming and J lost 2 bases; unmatched junction nucleotides: 6. Germline loops: CDR1 SGDLS, CDR2 YYNGEE. This CDR3 has 15 amino acids.

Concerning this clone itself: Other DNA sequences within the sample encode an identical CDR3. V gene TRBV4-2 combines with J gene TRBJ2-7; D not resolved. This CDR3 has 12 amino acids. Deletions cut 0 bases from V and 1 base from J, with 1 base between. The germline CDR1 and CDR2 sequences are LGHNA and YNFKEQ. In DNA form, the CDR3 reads TGTGCCAGCAGCCAAGATTCCTACGAGCAGTACTTC. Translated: CASSQDSYEQYF.

CDR3 loop: CASSPPGIWWEQFF. The CDR3 bases are TGTGCCAGCAGTCCCCCGGGGATATGGTGGGAGCAGTTCTTC. The gene calls are TRBV27 and TRBJ2-1; D is possibly TRBD2 (5 bases). V was pared by 5 bases and J by 10 bases, with 18 bases between. This CDR3 region has 14 residues. Per the germline V gene, CDR1 is MNHEY and CDR2 is SMNVEV (reference sequence).

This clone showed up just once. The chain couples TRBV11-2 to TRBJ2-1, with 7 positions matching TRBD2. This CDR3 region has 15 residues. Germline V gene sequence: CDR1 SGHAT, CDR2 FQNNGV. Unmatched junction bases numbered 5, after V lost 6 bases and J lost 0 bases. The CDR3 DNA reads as TGTGCCAGCAGGGGACTAAAGAGCTCCTACAATGAGCAGTTCTTC. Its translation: CASRGLKSSYNEQFF.

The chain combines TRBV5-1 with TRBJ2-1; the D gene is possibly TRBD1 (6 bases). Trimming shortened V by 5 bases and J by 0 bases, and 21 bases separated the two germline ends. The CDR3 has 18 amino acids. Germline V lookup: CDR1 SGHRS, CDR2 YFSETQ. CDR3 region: CASRSRDTPTSSYNEQFF. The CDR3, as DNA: TGCGCCAGCAGGTCCCGGGACACCCCTACCAGCTCCTACAATGAGCAGTTCTTC.

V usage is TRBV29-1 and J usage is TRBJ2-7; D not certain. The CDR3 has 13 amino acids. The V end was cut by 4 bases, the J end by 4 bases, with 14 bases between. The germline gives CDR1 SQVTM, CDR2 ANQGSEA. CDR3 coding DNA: TGCAGCGTTGGACCTGACAACATTTACGAGCAGTACTTC. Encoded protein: CSVGPDNIYEQYF.

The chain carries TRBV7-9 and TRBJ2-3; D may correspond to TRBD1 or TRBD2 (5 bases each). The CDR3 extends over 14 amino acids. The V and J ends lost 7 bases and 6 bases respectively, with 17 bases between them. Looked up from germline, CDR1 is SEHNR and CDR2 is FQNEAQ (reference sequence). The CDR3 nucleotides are TGTGCCAGCAACAGGCCCCGGGGTTTCGATACGCAGTATTTT. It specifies CASNRPRGFDTQYF.

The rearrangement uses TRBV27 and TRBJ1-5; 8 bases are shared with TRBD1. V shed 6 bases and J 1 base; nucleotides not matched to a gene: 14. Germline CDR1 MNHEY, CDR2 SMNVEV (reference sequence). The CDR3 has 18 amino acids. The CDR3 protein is CASSAGQGRPKSNQPQHF. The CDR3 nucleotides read TGTGCCAGCAGCGCTGGACAGGGTAGGCCAAAAAGCAATCAGCCCCAGCATTTT.

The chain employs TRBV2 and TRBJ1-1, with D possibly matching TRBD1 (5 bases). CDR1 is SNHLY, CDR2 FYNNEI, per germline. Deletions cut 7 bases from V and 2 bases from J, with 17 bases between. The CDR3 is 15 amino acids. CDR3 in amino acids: CASTQAAGTNTEAFF. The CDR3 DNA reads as TGTGCCAGCACCCAAGCGGCAGGGACTAACACTGAAGCTTTCTTT.

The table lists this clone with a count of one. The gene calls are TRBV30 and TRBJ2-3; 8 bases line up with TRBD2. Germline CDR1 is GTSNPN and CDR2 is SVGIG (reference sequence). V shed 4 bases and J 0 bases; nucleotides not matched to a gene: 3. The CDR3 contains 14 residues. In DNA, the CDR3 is TGTGCCTGGAATAGCGGGATTAGCACAGATACGCAGTATTTT. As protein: CAWNSGISTDTQYF.

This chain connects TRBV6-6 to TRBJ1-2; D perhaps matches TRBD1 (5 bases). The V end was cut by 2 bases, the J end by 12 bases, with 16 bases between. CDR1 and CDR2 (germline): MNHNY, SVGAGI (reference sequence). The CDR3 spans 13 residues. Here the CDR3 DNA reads TGTGCCAGCAGTTACGGGGGGACCCTTAATCACACCTTC. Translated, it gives CASSYGGTLNHTF.

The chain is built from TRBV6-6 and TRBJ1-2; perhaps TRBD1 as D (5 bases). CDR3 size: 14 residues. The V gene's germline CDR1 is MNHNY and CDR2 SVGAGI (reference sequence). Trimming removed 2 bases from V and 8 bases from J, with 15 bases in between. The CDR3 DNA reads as TGTGCCAGCAGTTACCTCCCAGGGAGTGGGGGCTACACCTTC. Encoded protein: CASSYLPGSGGYTF.